This TCR beta chain was sequenced for a study of CD8+ T cells in alopecia areata. This clone was seen a handful of times. Sequencing templates came from extracted RNA that was reverse transcribed into cDNA. Sequencing used immunoSEQ multiplex PCR; TCRdb keeps in-frame clones, though not all of them. The sample shows under 350,000 clones, roughly 60% of them seen only once. Treatment in this sample: oral pan-JAK inhibitor, 5-10 mg twice daily. The clonotype originates from a human donor with alopecia areata. The sample in question was CD4+ T cells sorted from blood, obtained at week 24, from a patient treated with tofacitinib.

CDR3 DNA: TGTGCCAGCAGTGAAGGGACAGGATGGAACTATGGCTACACCTTC. Translation: CASSEGTGWNYGYTF. The V gene is TRBV2, the J gene TRBJ1-2, with 7 positions matching TRBD1. There are 15 residues in the CDR3. From germline, CDR1 is SNHLY and CDR2 FYNNEI. The junction had 4 bases not matched to a gene; V was cut back by 1 base and J by 2 bases. Full variable domain (missing parts from reference TRBV2 and TRBJ1-2): EPEVTQTPSHQVTQMGQEVILRCVPISNHLYFYWYRQILGQKVEFLVSFYNNEISEKSEIFDDQFSVERPDGSNFTLKIRSTKLEDSAMYFCASSEGTGWNYGYTFGSGTRLTVV.